These T cell receptor beta chains were read from a single sample in a study of shared clonotypes between healthy human individuals. Using immunoSEQ multiplex PCR, the repertoire was profiled, and TCRdb retains in-frame clones only, with some absent. The sample consists of 450,000 to 500,000 clones, approximately 81% of them appearing once. Sequencing was carried out using PBMCs. The receptors were sampled from a woman aged 40 to 50 in good health. Some clones in this sample may be carry-over from other donors' samples. Both conserved end residues are part of each CDR3. The D gene is left open where the match is weak. Clone size, where shown, is once, few, many, or a class for clones that have expanded.

d_call j_call v_call clone_size cdr3_nt cdr3_aa
- TRBJ2-3 TRBV9 - TGTGCCAGCAGCGGACGCACAGATACGCAGTATTTT CASSGRTDTQYF
- TRBJ1-6 TRBV28 - TGTGCCAGCAGACGATTTGTACTGGCTGCCTATAATTCACCCCTCCACTTT CASRRFVLAAYNSPLHF
TRBD1 TRBJ2-5 TRBV9 - TGTGCCAGCAGCGTAGTCGAGGGGGCGATTGAGACCCAGTACTTC CASSVVEGAIETQYF
- TRBJ2-3 TRBV6-6 - TGTGCCAGCAGAACACAAGGGGCCGACTACACAGATACGCAGTATTTT CASRTQGADYTDTQYF
TRBD1 TRBJ2-7 TRBV2 - TGTGCCAGCAGTCCCGGGACAGGGGGCGAGCAGTACTTC CASSPGTGGEQYF
- TRBJ2-1 TRBV28 - TGTGCCAGCAGTTTATCTGCGGGTATCTCCTACAATGAGCAGTTCTTC CASSLSAGISYNEQFF
- TRBJ2-1 TRBV11-2 - TGTGCCAGCAGCCCCCCCCGAAATGAGCAGTTCTTC CASSPPRNEQFF
TRBD2 TRBJ2-3 TRBV2 - TGTGCCAGCAGTGTCGGGCTAGCGGGAGCTGGGGATACGCAGTATTTT CASSVGLAGAGDTQYF
- TRBJ2-1 TRBV30 - TGTGCCTGGGTTAGCGTCCGGAGCTCCTACAATGAGCAGTTCTTC CAWVSVRSSYNEQFF
- TRBJ1-1 TRBV10-3 - TGTGCCATCAGTGAGTCCAAGTTGGGGCAGGGGAACACTGAAGCTTTCTTT CAISESKLGQGNTEAFF
- TRBJ2-7 TRBV4-2 few TGTGCCAGCAGCCGATCCTACGAGCAGTACTTC CASSRSYEQYF
TRBD1 TRBJ2-5 TRBV4-2 - TGTGCCAGCAGCCCCCGACAGGGGCAAGAGACCCAGTACTTC CASSPRQGQETQYF
TRBD2 TRBJ2-3 TRBV10-3 - TGTGCCATCAAATGGGGACTAGCGGACACAGATACGCAGTATTTT CAIKWGLADTDTQYF
- TRBJ1-5 TRBV28 - TGTGCCAGCAGTTTATCGCGCAATCAGCCCCAGCATTTT CASSLSRNQPQHF
- TRBJ1-5 TRBV5-8 - TGTGCCAGCAGCAGGGACACAGGACAGCCCCAGCATTTT CASSRDTGQPQHF
TRBD2 TRBJ2-7 TRBV10-2 - TGCGCCAGCAGAGGACTAGCGGTTACTTTGGAGCAGTACTTC CASRGLAVTLEQYF
- TRBJ1-1 TRBV5-1 - TGCGCCAGCAGCACGGGACAGAACACTGAAGCTTTCTTT CASSTGQNTEAFF
- TRBJ1-1 TRBV5-1 - TGCGCCAGCACCCTAACCTCGACCACTGAAGCTTTCTTT CASTLTSTTEAFF
- TRBJ2-7 TRBV28 - TGTGCCAGCAGTTCCCCATACGAGCAGTACTTC CASSSPYEQYF
TRBD1 TRBJ2-5 TRBV11-2 - TGTGCCAGCAGCTTATGGGACAGGGGGTCTCAAGAGACCCAGTACTTC CASSLWDRGSQETQYF
TRBD1 TRBJ2-7 TRBV5-1 - TGCGCCAGCAGCTTGACAGGGGGCAAATACGAGCAGTACTTC CASSLTGGKYEQYF
TRBD2 TRBJ2-5 TRBV4-2 few TGTGCCAGCAGCCAAGAGACGAGCGGGAGGGGGGAGACCCAGTACTTC CASSQETSGRGETQYF
- TRBJ2-7 TRBV5-1 - TGCGCCAGCAGCAGCAGACAAATCTCCTACGAGCAGTACTTC CASSSRQISYEQYF
- TRBJ2-5 TRBV29-1 many TGCAGCGTTGAACAGGGGAGGGAGACCCAGTACTTC CSVEQGRETQYF
TRBD1 TRBJ2-7 TRBV30 - TGTGCCTCAACCCCCGGGACAGATTCCTACGAGCAGTACTTC CASTPGTDSYEQYF
- TRBJ2-2 TRBV15 - TGTGCCACCAGCAGAGAGGTAAAGAATGCCGGGGAGCTGTTTTTT CATSREVKNAGELFF
- TRBJ2-1 TRBV18 few TGTGCCAGCTCACCAGGGAGCGGAGGGATTTACAATGAGCAGTTCTTC CASSPGSGGIYNEQFF
TRBD1 TRBJ1-2 TRBV5-1 - TGCGCCAGCAGCTGGGGACAGGGATCCGACTATGGCTACACCTTC CASSWGQGSDYGYTF
TRBD2 TRBJ2-7 TRBV11-2 - TGTGCCAGCAGCGCGGGACTAGCGAGAGGGTACGAGCAGTACTTC CASSAGLARGYEQYF
- TRBJ2-7 TRBV4-1 - TGCGCCAGCAGCCAAGAAGTCCTCGTAAAGCAGTACTTC CASSQEVLVKQYF
TRBD1 TRBJ1-4 TRBV28 - TGTGCCAGCAGTCCACCTGGACAGGGGAGGGGAGCTGAAAAACTGTTTTTT CASSPPGQGRGAEKLFF
- TRBJ2-5 TRBV19 - TGTGCCAGTAGTAGAGCCCACACACAAGAGACCCAGTACTTC CASSRAHTQETQYF
- TRBJ2-7 TRBV21-1 once TGTGCCAGCAGCTCGCAGGCGGCAGGGGTATACGAGCAGTACTTC CASSSQAAGVYEQYF
- TRBJ1-1 TRBV12-5 - TGTGCTAGTGGTTGGTCAGGGTACACTGAAGCTTTCTTT CASGWSGYTEAFF
TRBD2 TRBJ2-3 TRBV28 - TGTGCCAGCAGTTTGGCTAGCGGGAGATCAGATACGCAGTATTTT CASSLASGRSDTQYF
TRBD1 TRBJ2-7 TRBV5-1 once TGCGCCAGCAGCTTGGGACAGGGTAGTCCGTACGAGCAGTACTTC CASSLGQGSPYEQYF
TRBD1 TRBJ2-4 TRBV18 - TGTGCCAGCTCACCATCCGTCCCGGGACAGGGAAGGATGCACATTCAGTACTTC CASSPSVPGQGRMHIQYF
- TRBJ2-1 TRBV28 - TGTGCCAGCAGTTTGACAGCGTCCTACAATGAGCAGTTCTTC CASSLTASYNEQFF
- TRBJ1-1 TRBV7-9 - TGTGCCAGCAGCCACGGGTCCACTGAAGCTTTCTTT CASSHGSTEAFF
TRBD1 TRBJ2-7 TRBV27 - TGTGCCAGCAGTTCCGCGGGACAGGCCTCCTACGAGCAGTACTTC CASSSAGQASYEQYF
TRBD1 TRBJ1-2 TRBV19 - TGTGCCAGTAGCCACGGACAGGGGGTTAGTGGCTATGGCTACACCTTC CASSHGQGVSGYGYTF
TRBD1 TRBJ2-7 TRBV18 - TGTGCCAGCTCGTCCGGGACAGGAAACTACGAGCAGTACTTC CASSSGTGNYEQYF
- TRBJ1-5 TRBV2 - TGTGCCAGCAGTGAAGGGGTTAGCAATCAGCCCCAGCATTTT CASSEGVSNQPQHF
TRBD2 TRBJ2-3 TRBV29-1 - TGCAGCGTTGAGTCCGCGGGAGTGGATACGCAGTATTTT CSVESAGVDTQYF
- TRBJ2-1 TRBV6-5 few TGTGCCAGCAGTCCCAATAGGCGCTCCTACAATGAGCAGTTCTTC CASSPNRRSYNEQFF
- TRBJ2-4 TRBV28 - TGTGCCAGCAGTTTATGGCAGGAGGCCAAAAACATTCAGTACTTC CASSLWQEAKNIQYF
- TRBJ2-7 TRBV6-5 - TGTGCCAGCAGTTACAACGAGCTAGGAGAGCAGTACTTC CASSYNELGEQYF
- TRBJ1-5 TRBV18 - TGTGCCAGCTCACCAGGGACGGGATATAGCAATCAGCCCCAGCATTTT CASSPGTGYSNQPQHF
- TRBJ1-1 TRBV7-9 - TGTGCCAGCAGCGCACAGGGGAACACTGAAGCTTTCTTT CASSAQGNTEAFF
- TRBJ1-1 TRBV29-1 - TGCAGCGTTGACTCACCAGGGCGGCGGAACACTGAAGCTTTCTTT CSVDSPGRRNTEAFF
TRBD2 TRBJ2-7 TRBV4-2 - TGTGCCAGCAGCCTTGGGCCTACTGGACTAGCGAGTTACGAGCAGTACTTC CASSLGPTGLASYEQYF
TRBD2 TRBJ2-3 TRBV11-2 - TGTGCCAGCAGCCCCCGCGGGGCTAGCGGGAGGACAGATACGCAGTATTTT CASSPRGASGRTDTQYF
- TRBJ2-7 TRBV5-1 once TGCGCCAGCAGTTTCCCGGGGGAAGGGTACGAGCAGTACTTC CASSFPGEGYEQYF